The rows below give T cell receptor beta chains drawn from one sample of a study of T-cell memory formation after mild COVID-19. MiXCR, applied by TCRdb to the 5' RACE reads, yields one record per CDR3 protein. The sample has fewer than 650,000 distinct CDR3 sequences; 15% to 20% are singletons. Source material: PBMCs or a T cell subset sorted from them (not recorded which). The source of these receptors is an adult woman who had mild COVID-19 (a few samples of this study predate the infection). Cell type and time point are not known. Each CDR3 is given with its conserved first and last residue. D genes are given only for firm matches. The size field is filled for only some rows; it gives once, few, many or a size class.

TRBV13	TRBJ1-6	TRBD1	-	CASSFRDRGRNSPLHF	TGTGCCAGCAGCTTCCGGGACAGGGGGCGGAATTCACCCCTCCACTTT
TRBV7-6	TRBJ2-1	-	few	CASSRSRDEQFF	TGTGCCAGCAGCCGGTCCAGGGATGAGCAGTTCTTC
TRBV3-1	TRBJ2-4	TRBD2	-	CASSPKIPSGSSKNIQYF	TGTGCCAGCAGCCCGAAGATTCCTAGCGGGAGCTCCAAAAACATTCAGTACTTC
TRBV9	TRBJ2-3	-	-	CASSVVDLPLNPYF	TGTGCCAGCAGCGTAGTAGATTTACCACTAAACCCGTATTTT
TRBV24-1	TRBJ1-1	TRBD1	-	CATSDTGAGNTEAFF	TGTGCCACCAGTGATACAGGGGCTGGGAACACTGAAGCTTTCTTT
TRBV6-1	TRBJ2-5	-	-	CASSDRGGTEETQYF	TGTGCCAGCAGTGATAGAGGCGGGACGGAAGAGACCCAGTACTTC
TRBV23-1	TRBJ1-2	TRBD1	-	CASSSKRGGKGGGYTF	TGCGCCAGCAGTTCAAAAAGAGGGGGCAAGGGTGGTGGCTACACCTTC
TRBV7-3	TRBJ2-3	TRBD2	-	CASSLNLAGVGDTQYF	TGTGCCAGCAGCTTAAACCTAGCGGGAGTAGGAGATACGCAGTATTTT
TRBV4-2	TRBJ2-7	TRBD2	few	CASSQVGLAGGAPYEQYF	TGTGCCAGCAGCCAAGTTGGACTAGCGGGAGGCGCCCCCTACGAGCAGTACTTC
TRBV11-2	TRBJ2-3	-	few	CASSLPGMGRSPDTQYF	TGTGCCAGCAGCCTCCCGGGGATGGGTAGAAGCCCAGATACGCAGTATTTT
TRBV5-1	TRBJ1-2	TRBD1	few	CASSSGTGEYGYTF	TGCGCCAGCAGCTCCGGGACAGGGGAATATGGCTACACCTTC
TRBV12-3/TRBV12-4	TRBJ2-1	-	few	CASSLHEQFF	TGTGCCAGCAGTTTGCATGAGCAGTTCTTC
TRBV7-9	TRBJ1-5	TRBD1	few	CASSLVAGQGDQPQHF	TGTGCCAGCAGCTTAGTCGCGGGACAGGGCGATCAGCCCCAGCATTTT
TRBV5-1	TRBJ2-6	-	few	CASDAGQGANVLTF	TGCGCCAGCGACGCGGGTCAAGGGGCCAACGTCCTGACTTTC
TRBV18	TRBJ1-2	TRBD1	few	CASSPQDRGSHYGYTF	TGTGCCAGCTCACCTCAGGACAGGGGAAGTCATTATGGCTACACCTTC
TRBV23-1	TRBJ2-7	TRBD1	few	CASSQKGQTFYEQYF	TGCGCCAGCAGTCAAAAGGGACAGACATTCTACGAGCAGTACTTC
TRBV19	TRBJ2-2	TRBD2	-	CASSFLSGVDTGELFF	TGTGCCAGTAGTTTTCTTAGCGGGGTCGACACAGGGGAGCTGTTTTTT
TRBV23-1	TRBJ2-5	TRBD1	-	CASSPPEQGGETQYF	TGCGCCAGCAGCCCGCCGGAACAGGGGGGAGAGACCCAGTACTTC
TRBV7-9	TRBJ2-7	TRBD2	once	CASSSHLAGEPYEQYF	TGTGCCAGCAGCTCCCACTTAGCGGGAGAGCCCTACGAGCAGTACTTC
TRBV11-3	TRBJ2-1	-	few	CASSLQWGGNEQFF	TGTGCCAGCAGCTTACAGTGGGGTGGCAATGAGCAGTTCTTC
TRBV5-5	TRBJ2-7	-	-	CASSLGVRGSYEQYF	TGTGCCAGCAGCTTGGGAGTCCGGGGGTCCTACGAGCAGTACTTC
TRBV4-1	TRBJ2-1	-	few	CASSQGSLLDRHNEQFF	TGCGCCAGCAGCCAAGGTAGCTTACTAGACAGACACAATGAGCAGTTCTTC
TRBV7-3	TRBJ2-1	-	many	CASSLTGGPYNEQFF	TGTGCCAGCAGCTTAACGGGGGGGCCCTACAATGAGCAGTTCTTC
TRBV29-1	TRBJ1-1	-	-	CSVDGGLGTEAFF	TGCAGCGTTGATGGGGGCTTAGGCACTGAAGCTTTCTTT
TRBV20-1	TRBJ2-1	-	few	CSARVSATSNAQFF	TGCAGTGCTAGAGTTTCCGCGACCAGCAATGCGCAGTTCTTC
TRBV7-2	TRBJ1-4	TRBD1	few	CASSLDRGTNEKLFF	TGTGCCAGCAGCTTAGACAGGGGGACTAATGAAAAACTGTTTTTT
TRBV20-1	TRBJ2-5	-	-	CSARAAWRETQYF	TGCAGTGCTAGAGCGGCGTGGCGGGAGACCCAGTACTTC
TRBV5-6	TRBJ1-1	-	-	CASSLGDRDEAFF	TGTGCCAGCAGCTTGGGAGATCGGGATGAAGCTTTCTTT
TRBV7-8	TRBJ1-5	-	-	CASSLEVNSNQPQHF	TGTGCCAGCAGCTTAGAAGTAAATAGCAATCAGCCCCAGCATTTT
TRBV5-5	TRBJ2-1	TRBD2	-	CASSIWAGEHNEQFF	TGTGCCAGCAGTATCTGGGCGGGGGAACACAATGAGCAGTTCTTC
TRBV27	TRBJ1-5	-	-	CASSLRLGNQPQHF	TGTGCCAGCAGTTTAAGGTTGGGCAATCAGCCCCAGCATTTT
TRBV23-1	TRBJ2-7	-	few	CASSQSGSYEQYF	TGCGCCAGCAGTCAATCGGGTAGCTACGAGCAGTACTTC
TRBV7-9	TRBJ2-7	TRBD1	many	CASRPDRRQNKPYSYEQYF	TGTGCCAGTAGGCCGGACAGGCGGCAGAACAAGCCCTACTCCTACGAGCAGTACTTC
TRBV20-1	TRBJ1-2	-	many	CSATDRGNYGYTF	TGCAGTGCTACGGACAGAGGAAACTATGGCTACACCTTC
TRBV7-9	TRBJ1-6	TRBD1	few	CASSLVTGVNSPLHF	TGTGCCAGCAGCTTAGTGACAGGGGTCAATTCACCCCTCCACTTT
TRBV18	TRBJ2-5	-	-	CASSYSESETQYF	TGTGCCAGCTCATATTCTGAGTCGGAGACCCAGTACTTC
TRBV10-3	TRBJ2-1	TRBD2	few	CAITPGGRAYNEQFF	TGTGCCATCACCCCCGGCGGGAGGGCCTACAATGAGCAGTTCTTC
TRBV4-1	TRBJ2-1	TRBD2	-	CASSQVPGTTSYNEQFF	TGCGCCAGCAGCCAAGTACCCGGGACTACTTCCTACAATGAGCAGTTCTTC
TRBV5-6	TRBJ1-1	-	-	CASSLAPGGSEAFF	TGTGCCAGCAGCTTGGCTCCCGGCGGCTCTGAAGCTTTCTTT
TRBV6-1	TRBJ2-7	TRBD2	-	CASRMLAGSSYEQYF	TGTGCCAGCAGGATGCTAGCGGGGTCCTCCTACGAGCAGTACTTC
TRBV24-1	TRBJ2-1	-	-	CATSERNEQFF	TGTGCCACCAGTGAAAGAAATGAGCAGTTCTTC
TRBV9	TRBJ1-3	-	-	CASSVAGVWSDTIYF	TGTGCCAGCAGCGTAGCTGGGGTATGGTCTGACACCATATATTTT
TRBV5-1	TRBJ1-2	TRBD1	few	CASSLGPTTGAVSGYTF	TGCGCCAGCAGCCTTGGACCTACGACAGGGGCCGTTTCTGGCTACACCTTC
TRBV12-5	TRBJ1-1	-	few	CASGLASNSEAFF	TGTGCTAGTGGTTTGGCCTCAAACAGTGAAGCTTTCTTT
TRBV20-1	TRBJ2-3	TRBD2	few	CSASPSGAYTDTQYF	TGCAGTGCTAGCCCTAGCGGGGCCTACACAGATACGCAGTATTTT
TRBV20-1	TRBJ2-7	TRBD2	-	CSALSGIGSYEQYF	TGCAGTGCCCTCAGCGGGATCGGTAGCTACGAGCAGTACTTC
TRBV2	TRBJ2-7	TRBD2	-	CASSVTSGYEQYF	TGTGCCAGCAGCGTAACTAGCGGGTACGAGCAGTACTTC
TRBV4-2	TRBJ1-3	-	-	CASSQDPQRNSGNTIYF	TGTGCCAGCAGCCAAGATCCCCAACGGAACTCTGGAAACACCATATATTTT
TRBV29-1	TRBJ2-5	-	-	CSVGRLRRGLQETQYF	TGCAGCGTTGGCCGTTTAAGGAGGGGTCTCCAAGAGACCCAGTACTTC
TRBV28	TRBJ2-3	TRBD2	few	CATDLAGGVNTQYF	TGTGCCACCGACCTAGCGGGAGGTGTGAATACGCAGTATTTT
TRBV7-8	TRBJ2-6	-	few	CASSLIEDNSGANVLTF	TGTGCCAGCAGCTTAATAGAGGACAACTCTGGGGCCAACGTCCTGACTTTC
TRBV12-3/TRBV12-4	TRBJ2-1	-	-	CASSPTRNEQFF	TGTGCCAGCAGTCCGACTAGGAATGAGCAGTTCTTC
TRBV30	TRBJ1-2	-	few	CAWSVEIPYGYTF	TGTGCCTGGAGTGTAGAGATTCCCTATGGCTACACCTTC
TRBV4-2	TRBJ1-2	-	few	CASSQVGPAGYGYTF	TGTGCCAGCAGCCAAGTCGGTCCGGCGGGCTATGGCTACACCTTC
TRBV7-3	TRBJ2-1	TRBD2	few	CASSLRAERGSYNEQFF	TGTGCCAGCAGCTTAAGGGCCGAGCGGGGCTCCTACAATGAGCAGTTCTTC
TRBV7-2	TRBJ2-1	-	few	CASSPWTSSEQFF	TGTGCCAGCAGCCCATGGACCAGCAGTGAGCAGTTCTTC
TRBV3-1	TRBJ1-2	-	few	CASSPGQWDGYTF	TGTGCCAGCAGCCCCGGACAGTGGGATGGCTACACCTTC
TRBV7-3	TRBJ2-2	-	-	CASSLGQGVITGELFF	TGTGCCAGCAGCTTAGGGCAGGGAGTTATCACCGGGGAGCTGTTTTTT